This TCR beta chain was captured by sequencing in a study of early T cells in non-severe SARS-CoV-2 infection. TCRdb processed the 5' RACE reads anew with MiXCR; each CDR3 protein has one entry. This table holds some 40,000 distinct CDR3 sequences, approximately 4.1% found once. The sequence came from an adult who was a healthcare worker with PCR-confirmed SARS-CoV-2 infection or an uninfected control (not recorded which). Sequenced sample: whole blood.

CDR3 DNA sequence: TGCAGCGTTGAAGGGCTGCCCAACACCGGGGAGCTGTTTTTT. Amino acid sequence: CSVEGLPNTGELFF. The chain carries TRBV29-1 and TRBJ2-2; D is unresolved. Germline V gene data show CDR1 as SQVTM and CDR2 as ANQGSEA. There are 14 residues in the CDR3. V dropped 1 base and J dropped 2 bases, with 8 bases sitting between them.